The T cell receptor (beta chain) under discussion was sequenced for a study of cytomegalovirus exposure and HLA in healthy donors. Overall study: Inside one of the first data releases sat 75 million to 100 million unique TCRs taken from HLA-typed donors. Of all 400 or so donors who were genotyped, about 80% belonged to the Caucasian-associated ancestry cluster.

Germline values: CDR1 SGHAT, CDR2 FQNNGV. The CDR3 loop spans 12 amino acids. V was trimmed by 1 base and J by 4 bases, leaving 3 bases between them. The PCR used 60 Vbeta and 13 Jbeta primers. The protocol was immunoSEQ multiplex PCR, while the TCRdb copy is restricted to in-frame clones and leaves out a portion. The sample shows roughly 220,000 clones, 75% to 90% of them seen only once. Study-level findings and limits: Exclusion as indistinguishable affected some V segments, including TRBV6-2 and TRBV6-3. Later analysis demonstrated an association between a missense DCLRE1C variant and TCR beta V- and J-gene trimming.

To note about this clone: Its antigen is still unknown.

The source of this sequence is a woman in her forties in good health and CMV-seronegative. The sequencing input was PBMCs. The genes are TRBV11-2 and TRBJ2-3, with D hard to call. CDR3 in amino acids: CASSLAADTQYF. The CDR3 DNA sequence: TGTGCCAGCAGCTTAGCGGCAGATACGCAGTATTTT.